This TCR beta chain was profiled in a study of cytomegalovirus exposure and HLA in healthy donors. This clone was picked up a small number of times. Its antigen is unidentified. The PCR contained 60 Vbeta and 13 Jbeta primers. Method: immunoSEQ multiplex PCR; TCRdb's copy keeps in-frame clones and lacks some. Of 55,000 or so clones in the sample, about 82% were seen once. The V gene's germline CDR1 is SGHRS and CDR2 YFSETQ. Trimming shortened V by 0 bases and J by 3 bases, and 16 bases separated the two germline ends. This CDR3 is 17 amino acids long. The study's findings and limits: A later analysis, which compared TCR beta chains of equal frequency, found the HLA-associated ones more clonally expanded. An analysis done earlier found most TCR beta V segments productive about 87% or about 30% of the time.

The source material was PBMCs. The rearrangement uses TRBV5-1 and TRBJ2-1; D is perhaps TRBD2 (5 bases). The TCR comes from a man aged 25 to 40 in good health and CMV-seronegative. CDR3 sequence (DNA): TGCGCCAGCAGCTTGGCGTTATGGGGAGTGCTCTACAATGAGCAGTTCTTC. This gives the protein CASSLALWGVLYNEQFF. The whole variable domain, remainder taken from reference TRBV5-1 and TRBJ2-1, is KAGVTQTPRYLIKTRGQQVTLSCSPISGHRSVSWYQQTPGQGLQFLFEYFSETQRNKGNFPGRFSGRQFSNSRSEMNVSTLELGDSALYLCASSLALWGVLYNEQFFGPGTRLTVL.